This T cell receptor beta chain was sequenced for a study of STAT5B mutations in CD4+ large granular lymphocyte leukemia. On the study more broadly: Healthy donors showed HLA-associated enrichment of the CDR3 'QG' motif.

Healthy controls were blood donor buffy coats. Repertoires were generated with immunoSEQ multiplex PCR, while TCRdb's copy carries only in-frame clones and drops some. This table has approximately 21,000 clones, 78% appearing once. The germline V gene encodes CDR1 SGHRS and CDR2 YFSETQ. J lost 4 bases, V lost 4 bases, and 10 bases had no gene match. The CDR3 runs to 18 residues. This chain uses TRBV5-1 with TRBJ2-3; 15 nucleotides agree with TRBD2. The sample consisted of CD4+ T cells from blood buffy coats. The TCR was taken from a human donor in good health. CDR3 amino acids: CASSPGLAGGPVADTQYF. The CDR3, as DNA: TGCGCCAGCAGCCCCGGACTAGCGGGGGGGCCGGTGGCAGATACGCAGTATTTT.